Sequencing of this TCR beta chain was carried out in a study of blood T cell repertoires in COVID-19. Whole-study context: From T cells, B-cell-depleted T cells, or PBMCs came the material, which was cDNA or gDNA.

Method: immunoSEQ multiplex PCR; TCRdb's copy keeps in-frame clones and lacks some. The profile shows 200,000 to 300,000 clones, around nine tenths of them singletons. CDR3 size: 17 residues. With 3 bases clipped from V and 5 bases from J, the junction kept 13 bases outside the gene matches. Looked up from germline, CDR1 is SGHDT and CDR2 is YYEEEE. Cohort assignment relied on participant-reported clinical history. The study counted Cohort 3 donors as recovered given two negative PCRs, clearance, or symptom resolution. The receptor comes from a woman aged 25 to 39 who had recovered from COVID-19. The sample consisted of PBMCs or T cells enriched from blood (not recorded which). The chain recombines TRBV5-6 with TRBJ2-3; TRBD1 aligns across 9 bases. CDR3: CASSSTAGTGIQDTQYF. Written as DNA, the CDR3 is TGTGCCAGCAGCTCTACCGCCGGGACAGGGATCCAAGATACGCAGTATTTT.